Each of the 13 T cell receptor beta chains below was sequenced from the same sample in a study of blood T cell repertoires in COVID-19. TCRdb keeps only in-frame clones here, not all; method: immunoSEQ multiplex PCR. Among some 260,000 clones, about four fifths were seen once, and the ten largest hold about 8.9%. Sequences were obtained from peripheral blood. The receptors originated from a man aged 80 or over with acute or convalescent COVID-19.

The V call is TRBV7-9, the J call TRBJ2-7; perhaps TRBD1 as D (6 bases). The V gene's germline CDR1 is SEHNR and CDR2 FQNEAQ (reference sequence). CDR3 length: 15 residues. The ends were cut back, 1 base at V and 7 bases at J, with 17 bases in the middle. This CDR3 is CASSLGGAGDEEQYF. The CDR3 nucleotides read TGTGCCAGCAGCTTAGGAGGGGCAGGGGATGAGGAGCAGTACTTC.

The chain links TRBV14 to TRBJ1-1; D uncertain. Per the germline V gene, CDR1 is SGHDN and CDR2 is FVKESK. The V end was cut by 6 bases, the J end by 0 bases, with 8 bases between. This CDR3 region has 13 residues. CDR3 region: CASSRVMNTEAFF. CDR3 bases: TGTGCCAGCAGTCGAGTCATGAACACTGAAGCTTTCTTT. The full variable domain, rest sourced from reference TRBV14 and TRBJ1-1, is EAGVTQFPSHSVIEKGQTVTLRCDPISGHDNLYWYRRVMGKEIKFLLHFVKESKQDESGMPNNRFLAERTGGTYSTLKVQPAELEDSGVYFCASSRVMNTEAFFGQGTRLTVV.

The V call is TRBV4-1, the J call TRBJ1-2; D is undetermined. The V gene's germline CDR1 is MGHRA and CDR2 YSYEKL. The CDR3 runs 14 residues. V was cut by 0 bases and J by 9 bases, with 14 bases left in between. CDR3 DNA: TGCGCCAGCAGCCAAGATCTGGTCAGAGGGAGCTACACCTTC. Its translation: CASSQDLVRGSYTF.

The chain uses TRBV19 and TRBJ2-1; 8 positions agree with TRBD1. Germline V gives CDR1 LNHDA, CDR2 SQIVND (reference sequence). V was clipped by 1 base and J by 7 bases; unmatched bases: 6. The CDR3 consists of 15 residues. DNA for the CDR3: TGTGCCAGTAGTATAGGTCAGGGGGCTTGGAATGAGCAGTTCTTC. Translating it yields CASSIGQGAWNEQFF.

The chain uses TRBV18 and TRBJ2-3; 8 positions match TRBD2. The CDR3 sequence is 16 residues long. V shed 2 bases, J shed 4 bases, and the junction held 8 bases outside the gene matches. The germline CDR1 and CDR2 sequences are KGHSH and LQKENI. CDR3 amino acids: CASSPRSGGLPDTQYF. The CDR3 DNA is TGTGCCAGCTCACCAAGGAGCGGGGGCCTCCCAGATACGCAGTATTTT.

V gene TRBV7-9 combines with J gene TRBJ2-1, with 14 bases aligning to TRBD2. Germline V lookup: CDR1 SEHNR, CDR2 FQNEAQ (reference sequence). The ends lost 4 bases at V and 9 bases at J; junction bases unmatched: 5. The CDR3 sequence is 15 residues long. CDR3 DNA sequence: TGTGCCAGCAGCTGGGGACTAGCGGGGGTTCGTGAGCAGTTCTTC. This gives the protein CASSWGLAGVREQFF.

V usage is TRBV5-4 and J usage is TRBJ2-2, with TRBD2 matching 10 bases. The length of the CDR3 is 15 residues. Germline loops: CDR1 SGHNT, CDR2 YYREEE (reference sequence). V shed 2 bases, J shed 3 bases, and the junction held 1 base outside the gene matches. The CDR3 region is CASSFSGRYTGELFF. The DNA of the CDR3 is TGTGCCAGCAGCTTTAGCGGGAGGTACACCGGGGAGCTGTTTTTT.

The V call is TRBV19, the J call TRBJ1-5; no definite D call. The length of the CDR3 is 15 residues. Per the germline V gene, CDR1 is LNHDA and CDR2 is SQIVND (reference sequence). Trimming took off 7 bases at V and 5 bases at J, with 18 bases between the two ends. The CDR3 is CASNLGRRLYQPQHF. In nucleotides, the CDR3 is TGTGCCAGTAATCTTGGCAGGCGCTTATATCAGCCCCAGCATTTT. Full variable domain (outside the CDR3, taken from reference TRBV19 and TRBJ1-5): DGGITQSPKYLFRKEGQNVTLSCEQNLNHDAMYWYRQDPGQGLRLIYYSQIVNDFQKGDIAEGYSVSREKKESFPLTVTSAQKNPTAFYLCASNLGRRLYQPQHFGDGTRLSIL.

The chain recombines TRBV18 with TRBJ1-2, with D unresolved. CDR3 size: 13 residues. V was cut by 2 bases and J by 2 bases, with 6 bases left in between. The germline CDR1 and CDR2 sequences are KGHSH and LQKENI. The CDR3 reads CASSPSVNYGYTF. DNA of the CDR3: TGTGCCAGCTCACCATCAGTAAACTATGGCTACACCTTC.

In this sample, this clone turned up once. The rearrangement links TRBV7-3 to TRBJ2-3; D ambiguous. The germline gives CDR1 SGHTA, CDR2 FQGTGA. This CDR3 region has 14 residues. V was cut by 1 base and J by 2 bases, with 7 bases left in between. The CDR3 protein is CASSLSPTTDTQYF. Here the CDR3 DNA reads TGTGCCAGCAGCTTAAGTCCTACCACAGATACGCAGTATTTT.

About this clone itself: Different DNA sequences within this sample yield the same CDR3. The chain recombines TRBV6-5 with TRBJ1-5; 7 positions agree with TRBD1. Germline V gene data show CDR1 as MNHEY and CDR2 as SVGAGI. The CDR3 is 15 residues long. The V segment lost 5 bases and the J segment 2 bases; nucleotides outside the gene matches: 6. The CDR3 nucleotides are TGTGCCAGCAGTACAGGAGGGGGCCGCAATCAGCCCCAGCATTTT. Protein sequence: CASSTGGGRNQPQHF.

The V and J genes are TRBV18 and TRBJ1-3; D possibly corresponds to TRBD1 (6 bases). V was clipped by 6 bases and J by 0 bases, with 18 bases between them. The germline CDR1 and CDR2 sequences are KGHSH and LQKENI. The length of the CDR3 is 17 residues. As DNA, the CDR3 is TGTGCCAGCTCTCATATAACAGGGACCGGCTCTGGAAACACCATATATTTT. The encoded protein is CASSHITGTGSGNTIYF.

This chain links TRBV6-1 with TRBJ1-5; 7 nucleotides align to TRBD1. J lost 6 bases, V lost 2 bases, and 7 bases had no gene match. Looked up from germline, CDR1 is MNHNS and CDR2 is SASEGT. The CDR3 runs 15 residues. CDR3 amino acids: CASSENPGGGQPQHF. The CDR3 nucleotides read TGTGCCAGCAGTGAAAATCCAGGGGGTGGTCAGCCCCAGCATTTT.